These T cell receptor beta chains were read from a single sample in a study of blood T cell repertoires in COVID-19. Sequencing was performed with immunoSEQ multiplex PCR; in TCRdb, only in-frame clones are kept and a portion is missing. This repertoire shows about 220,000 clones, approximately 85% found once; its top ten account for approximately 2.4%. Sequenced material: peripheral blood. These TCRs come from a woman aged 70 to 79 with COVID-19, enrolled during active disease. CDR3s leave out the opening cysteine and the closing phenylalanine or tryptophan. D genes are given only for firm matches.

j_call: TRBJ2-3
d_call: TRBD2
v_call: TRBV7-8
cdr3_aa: ASSLLGLAGYTDTQY

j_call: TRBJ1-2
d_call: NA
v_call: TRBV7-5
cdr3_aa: ARSVRDLGQGKLYGYT

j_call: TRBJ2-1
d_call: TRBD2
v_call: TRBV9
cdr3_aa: ASGLTGGPYNEQF

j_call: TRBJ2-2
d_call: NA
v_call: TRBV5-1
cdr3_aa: ASSETEDTGELF

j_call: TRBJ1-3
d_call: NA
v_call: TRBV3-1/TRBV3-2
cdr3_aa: ASSQGSGAGNTIY

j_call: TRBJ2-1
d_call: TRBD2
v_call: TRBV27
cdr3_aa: ASSHGLAVRGYNEQF

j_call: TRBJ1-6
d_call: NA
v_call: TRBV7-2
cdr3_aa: ASSPSNSPLH

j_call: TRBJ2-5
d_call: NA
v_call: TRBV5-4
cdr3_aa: ASSLVQTQETQY

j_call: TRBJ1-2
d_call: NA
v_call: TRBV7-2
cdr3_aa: ASSLASTFAYT

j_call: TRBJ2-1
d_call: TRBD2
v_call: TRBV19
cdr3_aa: ASNKGGLVSSNEQF

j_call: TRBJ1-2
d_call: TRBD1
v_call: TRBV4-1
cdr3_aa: ASSQGGQGAGGYT